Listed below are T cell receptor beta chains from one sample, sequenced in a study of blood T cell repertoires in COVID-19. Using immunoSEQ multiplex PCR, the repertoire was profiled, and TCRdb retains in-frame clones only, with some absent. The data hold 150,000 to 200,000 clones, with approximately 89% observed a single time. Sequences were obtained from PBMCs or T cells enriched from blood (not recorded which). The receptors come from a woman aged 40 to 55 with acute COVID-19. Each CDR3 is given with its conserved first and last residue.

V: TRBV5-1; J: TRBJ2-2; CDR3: CASSLPVGVAGTGELFF
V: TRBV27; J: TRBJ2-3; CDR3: CASSLGHTDTQYF
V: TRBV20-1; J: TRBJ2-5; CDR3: CSASGGGSTWAQYF
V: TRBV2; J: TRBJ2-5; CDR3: CASARGLGETQYF
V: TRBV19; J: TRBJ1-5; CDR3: CASSIHRGNDQPQHF
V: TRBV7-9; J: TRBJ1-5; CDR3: CASSLATGGWNQPQHF
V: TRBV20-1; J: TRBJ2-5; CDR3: CSASRRLSGRAKETQYF
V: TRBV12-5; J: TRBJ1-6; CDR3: CASGLRYWGLTGGNSPLHF
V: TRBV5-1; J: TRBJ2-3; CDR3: CASSLGGTVGTDTQYF
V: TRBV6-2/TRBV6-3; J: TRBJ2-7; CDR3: CASSYPDPYRVPPSYEQYF
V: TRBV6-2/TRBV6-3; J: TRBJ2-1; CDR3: CASSYRGLSYNEQFF
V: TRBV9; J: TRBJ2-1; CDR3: CASSRGGDPAEQFF
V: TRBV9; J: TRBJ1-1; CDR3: CASSAFTNTEAFF